Listed here are 32 T cell receptor beta chains from one sample, sequenced in a study of PD-1 blockade in classical Hodgkin lymphoma. Assay used: immunoSEQ multiplex PCR; TCRdb lists only in-frame clones, some missing. The sample shows under 20,000 clones, about 80% of them seen only once. Each and every patient relapsed after autologous stem cell transplantation, and patients got differing brentuximab vedotin exposure. The material sequenced was peripheral blood mononuclear cells (PBMCs), taken before the second cycle of nivolumab. The receptors come from a human donor with classical Hodgkin lymphoma.

This clone was counted between two and nine times. V usage is TRBV5-4 and J usage is TRBJ1-1; unclear D gene. Germline-derived CDR1 and CDR2 are SGHNT and YYREEE (reference sequence). V was trimmed by 1 base and J by 4 bases, leaving 8 bases between them. The CDR3 consists of 13 residues. CDR3 DNA: TGTGCCAGCAGCTTGTGGGAGAGCACTGAAGCTTTCTTT. This translates into CASSLWESTEAFF.

This clone was observed a single time. The chain couples TRBV28 to TRBJ1-2, with no clear D. V lost 5 bases and J lost 3, with 19 bases in between. CDR3 length: 16 residues. Looked up from germline, CDR1 is MDHEN and CDR2 is SYDVKM. CDR3: CASSPPFSTADYGYTF. CDR3 sequence (DNA): TGTGCCAGCAGTCCACCCTTTTCGACGGCAGACTATGGCTACACCTTC.

The gene calls are TRBV2 and TRBJ1-2, with D uncertain. There are 12 residues in the CDR3. The ends were cut back, 2 bases at V and 8 bases at J, with 9 bases in the middle. The germline CDR1 and CDR2 sequences are SNHLY and FYNNEI. Here the CDR3 DNA reads TGTGCCAGCAGTGAATCGGGAATCGGCTACACCTTC. Translation gives CASSESGIGYTF.

The V call is TRBV19, the J call TRBJ1-1, with D possibly TRBD1 on 6 matching bases. CDR3 length: 12 amino acids. V lost 7 bases to trimming and J lost 4 bases, with 10 bases between them. Per the germline V gene, CDR1 is LNHDA and CDR2 is SQIVND (reference sequence). The DNA for the CDR3 is TGTGCCAGTAATTTAGGGGGCACTGAAGCTTTCTTT. The encoded protein is CASNLGGTEAFF.

The chain carries TRBV11-2 and TRBJ1-1, with D hard to call. Trimming removed 4 bases at V and 2 bases at J, with 11 bases between. Germline CDR1 is SGHAT and CDR2 is FQNNGV. The CDR3 is 14 residues long. The CDR3 DNA reads TGTGCCAGCAGCTCCCAAACGAGTAACACTGAAGCTTTCTTT. Protein: CASSSQTSNTEAFF.

The V gene is TRBV15, the J gene TRBJ1-3, with D possibly being TRBD1 (6 bases). Germline CDR1 LNHNV, CDR2 YYDKDF (reference sequence). There are 16 residues in the CDR3. Trimming removed 2 bases at V and 3 bases at J, with 14 bases between. This CDR3 is CATSRSQGGLGNTIYF. In DNA form, the CDR3 reads TGTGCCACCAGCAGATCGCAAGGGGGGCTTGGAAACACCATATATTTT.

CDR3 in DNA: TGTGCCAGCAGCCCCGAAAGGGGTCCCCACAATGAGCAGTTCTTC. This encodes CASSPERGPHNEQFF. The V call is TRBV4-2, the J call TRBJ2-1, with a weak D call TRBD1 (5 bases). V shed 4 bases and J shed 5 bases, with 15 bases lying between them. CDR3 length: 15 residues. The V gene's germline CDR1 is LGHNA and CDR2 YNFKEQ.

This chain connects TRBV4-2 to TRBJ2-3, with a tentative D call TRBD1 (5 bases). The length of the CDR3 is 15 residues. V lost 0 bases, J lost 3 bases, and 10 bases lay in between. Germline CDR1 is LGHNA and CDR2 is YNFKEQ. CDR3 nucleotide sequence: TGTGCCAGCAGCCAAGATCTTCGACAGACAGATACGCAGTATTTT. This gives the protein CASSQDLRQTDTQYF.

The J gene is TRBJ2-1, the V gene TRBV5-8; D unclear. The germline V and J ends were trimmed by 2 bases and 0 bases, with 9 bases remaining between them. Per germline, CDR1 SGHTS and CDR2 YDEGEE. The CDR3 length is 15 residues. The CDR3 loop is CASSFERSSYNEQFF. In DNA form, the CDR3 reads TGTGCCAGCAGCTTTGAAAGAAGCTCCTACAATGAGCAGTTCTTC. Full variable domain (remainder filled in from reference TRBV5-8 and TRBJ2-1): EAGVTQSPTHLIKTRGQQATLRCSPISGHTSVYWYQQALGLGLQFLLWYDEGEERNRGNFPPRFSGRQFPNYSSELNVNALELEDSALYLCASSFERSSYNEQFFGPGTRLTVL.

The chain has TRBV19 and TRBJ1-2; possible D gene TRBD1, 5 bases. V was trimmed by 3 bases and J by 0 bases, leaving 23 bases between them. This CDR3 is built from 19 residues. Germline CDR1 and CDR2: LNHDA and SQIVND (reference sequence). This chain's CDR3 is CASSISQGLGTLPNYGYTF. In nucleotides, the CDR3 is TGTGCCAGTAGTATCTCCCAGGGCCTAGGAACACTCCCTAACTATGGCTACACCTTC.

The V gene is TRBV19, the J gene TRBJ1-1; D unclear. Trimming shortened V by 6 bases and J by 3 bases, and 23 bases separated the two germline ends. In germline, CDR1 is LNHDA, CDR2 SQIVND (reference sequence). This CDR3 contains 17 residues. This CDR3 reads CASSPRAGLRVYTEAFF. CDR3 in DNA: TGTGCCAGTAGCCCGCGGGCGGGTCTAAGGGTATACACTGAAGCTTTCTTT.

V and J are TRBV19 and TRBJ2-1; 15 nucleotides match TRBD2. The CDR3 length is 18 residues. Germline V gene lookup returns CDR1 LNHDA and CDR2 SQIVND (reference sequence). Trimming took 4 bases from V and 7 from J; bases not matched to a gene: 11. CDR3 region: CASSTLSGLAGGRNEQFF. The CDR3 DNA follows: TGTGCCAGTAGTACACTCTCGGGACTAGCGGGGGGAAGGAATGAGCAGTTCTTC.

The chain combines TRBV2 with TRBJ2-5; D gene unclear. The CDR3 runs 13 residues. Germline CDR1 SNHLY, CDR2 FYNNEI. Deletions cut 3 bases from V and 7 bases from J, with 12 bases between. CDR3 bases: TGTGCCAGCAGTGAGGAATCCAAGAGGACCCAGTACTTC. It yields the protein CASSEESKRTQYF.

V usage is TRBV18 and J usage is TRBJ2-3; no definite D call. The CDR3 has 15 residues. CDR1 and CDR2 from the germline V gene are KGHSH and LQKENI. Trimming cost V 5 bases and J 0 bases, with 12 bases left between them. The CDR3 reads CASSSIGPSTDTQYF. The CDR3 coding sequence is TGTGCCAGCTCATCCATCGGCCCTAGCACAGATACGCAGTATTTT. Filled out from reference TRBV18 and TRBJ2-3, the complete variable domain reads NAGVMQNPRHLVRRRGQEARLRCSPMKGHSHVYWYRQLPEEGLKFMVYLQKENIIDESGMPKERFSAEFPKEGPSILRIQQVVRGDSAAYFCASSSIGPSTDTQYFGPGTRLTVL.

This clone occurred once. The chain links TRBV5-4 to TRBJ2-5; D might be TRBD2 (6 bases). The CDR3 runs 16 residues. The germline gives CDR1 SGHNT, CDR2 YYREEE (reference sequence). V was clipped by 1 base and J by 5 bases, with 18 bases between them. CDR3 coding DNA: TGTGCCAGCAGCTTGTATGTTGGAGGGGCAGGGGAGACCCAGTACTTC. Protein sequence: CASSLYVGGAGETQYF. The variable domain in full, completed from reference TRBV5-4 and TRBJ2-5, reads ETGVTQSPTHLIKTRGQQVTLRCSSQSGHNTVSWYQQALGQGPQFIFQYYREEENGRGNFPPRFSGLQFPNYSSELNVNALELDDSALYLCASSLYVGGAGETQYFGPGTRLLVL.

The CDR3 region is CASSPRLTEGRETQYF. The CDR3 DNA is TGTGCCAGCAGCCCCCGTCTTACGGAGGGTAGAGAGACCCAGTACTTC. This chain uses TRBV4-2 with TRBJ2-5; TRBD2 is a possible D gene (6 bases). V was cut by 4 bases and J by 4 bases, with 19 bases left in between. The V gene's germline CDR1 is LGHNA and CDR2 YNFKEQ. This CDR3 region has 16 residues.

The gene calls are TRBV7-2 and TRBJ2-3, with TRBD1 matching 7 bases. With V trimmed by 2 bases and J by 4 bases, 6 bases remained unmatched. The CDR3 contains 15 residues. The V gene's germline CDR1 is SGHTA and CDR2 FQGNSA. The CDR3 region has the DNA TGTGCCAGCAGCTTAACAGGGGTTTCCCCAGATACGCAGTATTTT. Translation gives CASSLTGVSPDTQYF.

The V call is TRBV5-1, the J call TRBJ1-2; TRBD1 matches 8 bases. The trim removed 4 bases at V and 8 bases at J, leaving 4 bases unmatched. CDR1 and CDR2 from the germline V gene are SGHRS and YFSETQ. This CDR3 has 12 amino acids. CDR3 sequence reads: CASSQGARGYTF. The CDR3 region has the DNA TGCGCCAGCAGCCAGGGGGCGCGGGGCTACACCTTC.

The CDR3 DNA reads as TGTGCCAGCAGTTCCACTAGCGGGGGGATGTCCGGGGAGCTGTTTTTT. Its translation: CASSSTSGGMSGELFF. V usage is TRBV6-5 and J usage is TRBJ2-2, with 12 positions matching TRBD2. Losses at the gene ends were 4 bases for V and 6 bases for J; bases not matched to a gene: 6. Per the germline V gene, CDR1 is MNHEY and CDR2 is SVGAGI. The CDR3 runs 16 residues.

The V call is TRBV11-2, the J call TRBJ2-5, with a tentative D call TRBD1 (6 bases). Germline-derived CDR1 and CDR2 are SGHAT and FQNNGV. V lost 5 bases and J lost 3, with 19 bases in between. The CDR3 is 16 amino acids. In nucleotides, the CDR3 is TGTGCCAGCAGCCCGAGGGGTACAGGGATAGAAGAGACCCAGTACTTC. It translates to CASSPRGTGIEETQYF.

This sequence joins TRBV28 and TRBJ1-2; D uncertain. CDR3 length equals 11 residues. The germline V gene encodes CDR1 MDHEN and CDR2 SYDVKM. Between the trimmed V and J ends, which lost 3 bases and 6 bases, there was a span of 5 bases. CDR3 DNA: TGTGCCAGCAGTTTCACGGATGGCTACACCTTC. As protein: CASSFTDGYTF.

The chain employs TRBV28 and TRBJ1-4; possible D gene TRBD1, 5 bases. The germline V and J ends were trimmed by 1 base and 5 bases, with 11 bases remaining between them. The CDR3 consists of 15 residues. Germline CDR1 MDHEN, CDR2 SYDVKM. DNA for the CDR3: TGTGCCAGCAGTTTATTCGGGGGGGGAAATGAAAAACTGTTTTTT. Translating gives CASSLFGGGNEKLFF.

The J gene is TRBJ1-1, the V gene TRBV28, with unresolved D. The CDR3 spans 11 residues. Germline CDR1 MDHEN, CDR2 SYDVKM. Trimming cost V 5 bases and J 7 bases, with 8 bases left between them. CDR3: CASSEGFEAFF. The CDR3 DNA reads as TGTGCCAGCAGTGAGGGTTTTGAAGCTTTCTTT.

The rearrangement uses TRBV7-2 and TRBJ2-5; D gene ambiguous. V lost 8 bases, J lost 2 bases, and 18 bases lay in between. The germline CDR1 and CDR2 sequences are SGHTA and FQGNSA. The CDR3 loop spans 15 amino acids. CDR3 sequence: CASALSRTRQETQYF. The CDR3 nucleotides read TGTGCCAGCGCCTTATCACGGACCCGGCAAGAGACCCAGTACTTC.

The sample holds a few counts of this clone. The CDR3, as DNA: TGTGCCAGCGCCCCACAGTCGGGGCTTTTCACTGAAGCTTTCTTT. Protein: CASAPQSGLFTEAFF. This sequence joins TRBV6-4 and TRBJ1-1, with D perhaps matching TRBD1 (5 bases). There are 15 residues in the CDR3. The V end was cut by 8 bases, the J end by 4 bases, with 20 bases between. CDR1 and CDR2 from the germline V gene are MRHNA and SNTAGT.

This chain uses TRBV7-8 with TRBJ2-7; weak D call: TRBD2 (5 bases). The V gene's germline CDR1 is SGHVS and CDR2 FQNEAQ. The CDR3 has 16 residues. Trimming cost V 5 bases and J 5 bases, with 22 bases left between them. The CDR3 sequence is CASSVIRGRVGDEQYF. The CDR3 DNA is TGTGCCAGCAGCGTCATTCGGGGTAGGGTCGGTGACGAGCAGTACTTC.

The V and J genes are TRBV10-3 and TRBJ2-7; 8 bases agree with TRBD2. Trimming took 3 bases from V and 0 from J; bases not matched to a gene: 7. CDR1 ENHRY and CDR2 SYGVKD come from the germline V gene. The CDR3 length is 16 residues. The CDR3 DNA follows: TGTGCCATCAGTGATGTGACGGGGGGGGCCTCCTACGAGCAGTACTTC. This encodes CAISDVTGGASYEQYF.

The chain couples TRBV4-2 to TRBJ2-7, with TRBD2 matching 11 bases. Germline V gene sequence: CDR1 LGHNA, CDR2 YNFKEQ. This CDR3 is built from 16 residues. V dropped 0 bases and J dropped 4; count of bases not matched to a gene: 5. The DNA for the CDR3 is TGTGCCAGCAGCCAAGAACTAGCGGGGGTAACATACGAGCAGTACTTC. Amino acid sequence: CASSQELAGVTYEQYF.

This clone was seen more than once but under ten times. CDR3 DNA: TGTGCCAGCAGCGGAAAAGCGGGGGGGTACGAGCAGTACTTC. Encoded protein: CASSGKAGGYEQYF. The genes are TRBV7-6 and TRBJ2-7; TRBD2 agrees at 10 bases. The CDR3 contains 14 residues. From germline, CDR1 is SGHVS and CDR2 FNYEAQ. Trimming at V came to 5 bases and at J to 4 bases, leaving 5 bases not matched to a gene.

In this sample, this clone turned up a few times. V and J are TRBV7-2 and TRBJ2-5; D call uncertain. Germline-derived CDR1 and CDR2 are SGHTA and FQGNSA. This CDR3 contains 13 residues. The ends were cut back, 1 base at V and 3 bases at J, with 6 bases in the middle. CDR3 sequence: CASSLGWKETQYF. The CDR3 DNA reads as TGTGCCAGCAGCTTAGGCTGGAAAGAGACCCAGTACTTC.

The rearrangement uses TRBV19 and TRBJ2-7; TRBD1 aligns across 11 bases. The length of the CDR3 is 14 residues. J lost 5 bases, V lost 5 bases, and 5 bases had no gene match. Germline assignment: CDR1 LNHDA and CDR2 SQIVND (reference sequence). CDR3: CASSAGQGADEQYF. The CDR3 region has the DNA TGTGCCAGTAGTGCCGGACAGGGGGCGGACGAGCAGTACTTC.

The chain uses TRBV5-1 and TRBJ2-1, with 9 nucleotides matching TRBD2. Trimming took 4 bases from V and 12 from J; bases not matched to a gene: 17. Germline loops: CDR1 SGHRS, CDR2 YFSETQ. This CDR3 contains 16 residues. The DNA of the CDR3 is TGCGCCAGCAGCGGTGGGGAGGAGCTAGCGGGGAAGGCGCAGTTCTTC. Encoded protein: CASSGGEELAGKAQFF.